The present TCR beta chain was sequenced within a study of T-cell memory formation after mild COVID-19. Whole-study findings and limits: Day 15 to 85 contractors were CD4/CD8 balanced; later expanders leaned CD4+. The appearance of some responding clones in pre-infection memory suggested that cross-reactive memory joined. The main location of contracting CD4+ clones was CM and EM, and that of contracting CD8+ clones was EMRA.

This CDR3 spans 12 amino acids. Germline CDR1 reads DFQATT; CDR2 reads SNEGSKA (reference sequence). The V and J ends lost 4 bases and 2 bases, in that order; junction bases with no gene match: 1. As regards this clonotype: Its target is not known.

5'RACE primed from the constant segment yielded TCR alpha and TCR beta cDNA libraries bearing sample barcodes and UMIs. MiXCR, run by TCRdb on the 5' RACE reads, gives a single entry per CDR3 protein. The sample has approximately 270,000 distinct CDR3 sequences, 15% to 20% seen once. The sequence came from a man younger than 30 who had mild COVID-19 (a few samples of this study predate the infection). Cell type and time point are not known. The chain links TRBV20-1 to TRBJ2-5; 7 positions agree with TRBD1. The source material was PBMCs or a T cell subset sorted from them (not recorded which). CDR3 bases: TGCAGTGCTACCAGGGGGCAAGAGACCCAGTACTTC. Residues: CSATRGQETQYF.